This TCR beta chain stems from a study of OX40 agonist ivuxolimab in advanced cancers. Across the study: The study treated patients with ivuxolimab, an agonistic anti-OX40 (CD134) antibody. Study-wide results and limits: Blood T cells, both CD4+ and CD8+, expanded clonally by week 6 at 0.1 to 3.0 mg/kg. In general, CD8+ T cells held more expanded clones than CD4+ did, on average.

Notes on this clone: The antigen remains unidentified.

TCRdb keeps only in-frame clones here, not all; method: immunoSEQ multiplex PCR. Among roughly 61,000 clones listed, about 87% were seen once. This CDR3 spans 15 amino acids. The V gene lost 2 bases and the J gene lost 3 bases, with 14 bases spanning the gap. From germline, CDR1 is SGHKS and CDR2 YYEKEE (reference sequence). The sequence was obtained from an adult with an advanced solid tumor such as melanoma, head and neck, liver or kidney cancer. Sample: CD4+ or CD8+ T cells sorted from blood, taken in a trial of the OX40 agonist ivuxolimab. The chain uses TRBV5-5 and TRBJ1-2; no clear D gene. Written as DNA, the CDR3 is TGTGCCAGCAGCTTTGTCTTGGGCCAAGACTATGGCTACACCTTC. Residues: CASSFVLGQDYGYTF.